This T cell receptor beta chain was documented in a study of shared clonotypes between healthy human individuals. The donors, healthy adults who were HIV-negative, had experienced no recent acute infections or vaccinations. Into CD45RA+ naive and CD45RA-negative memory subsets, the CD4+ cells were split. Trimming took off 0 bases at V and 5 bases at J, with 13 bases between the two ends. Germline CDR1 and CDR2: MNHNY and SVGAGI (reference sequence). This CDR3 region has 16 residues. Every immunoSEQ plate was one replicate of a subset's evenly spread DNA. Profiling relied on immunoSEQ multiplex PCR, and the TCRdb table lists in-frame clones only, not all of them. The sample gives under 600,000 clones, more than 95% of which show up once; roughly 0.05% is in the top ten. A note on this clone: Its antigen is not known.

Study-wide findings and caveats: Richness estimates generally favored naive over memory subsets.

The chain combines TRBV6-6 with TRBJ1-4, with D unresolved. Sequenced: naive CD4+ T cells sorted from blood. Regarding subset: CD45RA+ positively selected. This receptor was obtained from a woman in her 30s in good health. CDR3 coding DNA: TGTGCCAGCAGTTACTCGGGCCTCGCGGCCAATGAAAAACTGTTTTTT. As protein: CASSYSGLAANEKLFF.